A selection of T cell receptor beta chains follows, all from one sample in a study of cytomegalovirus exposure and HLA in healthy donors. Clones were read by immunoSEQ multiplex PCR, and TCRdb kept only the in-frame ones, dropping some. The table has about 91,000 clones, 86% seen once; the top ten hold 8% to 10%. The sample taken for sequencing was PBMCs. These receptors all stem from a man aged 30 to 39 in good health and CMV-seropositive. Each CDR3 is given with its conserved first and last residue. A D gene is named only where the DNA matches it firmly. Rows may omit the clone size; those that give it use once, few, many or a size class.

D,V,size,J,CDR3,DNA
TRBD2,TRBV5-1,NA,TRBJ2-3,CASSPGTSGSIGTDTQYF,TGCGCCAGCAGCCCAGGGACTAGCGGGAGTATCGGCACAGATACGCAGTATTTT
NA,TRBV19,NA,TRBJ2-1,CASSIGSRSYNEQFF,TGTGCCAGTAGTATTGGGAGCCGCTCCTACAATGAGCAGTTCTTC
TRBD2,TRBV19,NA,TRBJ2-7,CASSIAASGSIYEQYF,TGTGCCAGTAGTATAGCTGCTAGCGGGAGTATCTACGAGCAGTACTTC
NA,TRBV28,NA,TRBJ2-7,CASSLEVGLAYEQYF,TGTGCCAGCAGTTTAGAGGTGGGTCTAGCCTACGAGCAGTACTTC
NA,TRBV7-2,NA,TRBJ2-1,CASSLAGVGYNEQFF,TGTGCCAGCAGCTTAGCCGGGGTTGGCTACAATGAGCAGTTCTTC
NA,TRBV12-1,once,TRBJ2-7,CASNYSTREGYEQYF,TGTGCCAGCAACTATTCAACGCGGGAGGGCTACGAGCAGTACTTC
TRBD1,TRBV11-2,NA,TRBJ1-2,CASSQGQAVNYGYTF,TGTGCCAGCAGCCAAGGACAGGCGGTTAACTATGGCTACACCTTC
TRBD2,TRBV11-2,NA,TRBJ2-7,CASMPTSGRYEQYF,TGTGCCAGCATGCCGACTAGCGGGAGGTACGAGCAGTACTTC
TRBD1,TRBV19,NA,TRBJ1-5,CASSYRGQGGYSNQPQHF,TGTGCCAGTAGTTATAGAGGACAGGGAGGGTATAGCAATCAGCCCCAGCATTTT
NA,TRBV11-2,NA,TRBJ1-2,CASSLEAGVGYTF,TGTGCCAGCAGCTTAGAGGCAGGGGTGGGCTACACCTTC
NA,TRBV10-3,NA,TRBJ2-3,CAISDGGDSTDTQYF,TGTGCCATCAGTGACGGCGGGGACAGCACAGATACGCAGTATTTT
TRBD1,TRBV2,NA,TRBJ1-2,CASSLDRDLYGYTF,TGTGCCAGCAGTCTGGACAGGGACCTCTATGGCTACACCTTC
TRBD1,TRBV28,NA,TRBJ1-5,CASSSWGQSNQPQHF,TGTGCCAGCAGTTCCTGGGGACAGTCCAATCAGCCCCAGCATTTT